The 6 T cell receptor beta chains listed next were all sequenced from one sample in a study of long-term antiretroviral therapy in people with HIV (dated 2022 in TCRdb). The immunoSEQ hsTCRB v3.0 assay was used at survey level resolution for TRB variable region sequencing. Entries here come from immuneACCESS through TCRdb and include only in-frame sequences with V and J called. Some clones fail to appear in such tables; in the studies checked, an unresolved V gene covers under half of the shortfall, and the cause of the remainder is unknown. The sample table shows 29,000 or so clones, and about 95% are seen once. The ten biggest clones cover more than 8% of the sample. Specimen: unsorted PBMCs, collected 5.3 years after starting antiretroviral therapy. These receptor sequences come from a man under 40 with HIV.

This clone was found once. The chain combines TRBV10-2 with TRBJ1-4; no reliable D call. Germline V gives CDR1 WSHSY, CDR2 SAAADI. The CDR3 contains 12 residues. V lost 3 bases and J lost 4, with 3 bases in between. As DNA, the CDR3 is TGCGCCAGCAGTGAAGTTAATGAAAAACTGTTTTTT. It translates to CASSEVNEKLFF.

The genes are TRBV19 and TRBJ1-5, with D hard to call. The ends were cut back, 3 bases at V and 2 bases at J, with 8 bases in the middle. Germline V gene lookup returns CDR1 LNHDA and CDR2 SQIVND (reference sequence). The CDR3 runs to 14 residues. This CDR3 reads CASSMTGGNQPQHF. CDR3 sequence (DNA): TGTGCCAGTAGTATGACGGGCGGCAATCAGCCCCAGCATTTT.

The V gene is TRBV7-9, the J gene TRBJ2-5, with unresolved D. The CDR3 totals 13 residues. Deletions cut 0 bases from V and 2 bases from J, with 4 bases between. Per germline, CDR1 SEHNR and CDR2 FQNEAQ (reference sequence). The DNA for the CDR3 is TGTGCCAGCAGCTTAGCGGTTCAAGAGACCCAGTACTTC. Amino acid sequence: CASSLAVQETQYF. Full variable domain (outside the CDR3, taken from reference TRBV7-9 and TRBJ2-5): DTGVSQNPRHKITKRGQNVTFRCDPISEHNRLYWYRQTLGQGPEFLTYFQNEAQLEKSRLLSDRFSAERPKGSFSTLEIQRTEQGDSAMYLCASSLAVQETQYFGPGTRLLVL.

The CDR3 reads CASSYSAYEQYF. The CDR3 nucleotides read TGTGCCAGCAGTTACTCCGCGTACGAGCAGTACTTC. The chain employs TRBV6-6 and TRBJ2-7; D is uncertain. The V gene lost 0 bases and the J gene lost 4 bases, with 4 bases spanning the gap. This CDR3 contains 12 residues. From germline, CDR1 is MNHNY and CDR2 SVGAGI (reference sequence).

The V gene is TRBV4-2, the J gene TRBJ1-5; D gene ambiguous. V was shortened by 1 base and J by 5 bases, with 6 bases between the two germline ends. This CDR3 is 13 amino acids long. CDR1 is LGHNA and CDR2 is YNFKEQ in the germline V gene. CDR3 in DNA: TGTGCCAGCAGCCAAGGGGCGGATCAGCCCCAGCATTTT. Protein sequence: CASSQGADQPQHF.

The CDR3 region has the DNA TGTGCCAGCAGCTTTGACAGGGGGGAAAACTATGGCTACACCTTC. Protein sequence: CASSFDRGENYGYTF. The chain combines TRBV7-2 with TRBJ1-2; TRBD1 matches at 9 bases. The V segment lost 3 bases and the J segment 2 bases; nucleotides outside the gene matches: 4. Germline V gene sequence: CDR1 SGHTA, CDR2 FQGNSA. The CDR3 consists of 15 residues.